These T cell receptor beta chains were read from a single sample in a study of T cell changes during pregnancy in multiple sclerosis. Method: immunoSEQ multiplex PCR; TCRdb's copy keeps in-frame clones and lacks some. The data contain approximately 68,000 clones, 91% of them singletons. Source: peripheral blood, taken in the third trimester of pregnancy. The source is a female donor in good health, enrolled as a control in a pregnancy study. Both conserved end residues are part of each CDR3. The order of the fields is clone size, D gene, V gene, CDR3 length, J gene, CDR3 protein, CDR3 DNA. D genes are given only for firm matches. Clone size, where shown, is once, few, many, or a class for clones that have expanded.

NA,TRBD1,TRBV19,14,TRBJ1-5,CASNLGQGDQPQHF,TGTGCCAGTAACCTAGGACAGGGAGATCAGCCCCAGCATTTT
NA,NA,TRBV14,14,TRBJ1-1,CASSRPLATEEAFF,TGTGCCAGCAGCCGCCCGCTGGCAACAGAAGAAGCTTTCTTT
NA,TRBD1,TRBV18,14,TRBJ1-1,CASSPFGQAPGAFF,TGTGCCAGCTCACCGTTTGGACAGGCTCCCGGGGCTTTCTTT
NA,TRBD1,TRBV19,17,TRBJ1-6,CASSISYGTGDNSPLHF,TGTGCCAGTAGTATTTCTTATGGGACAGGGGATAATTCACCCCTCCACTTT
once,NA,TRBV18,15,TRBJ1-2,CASSPGAGRTEGYTF,TGTGCCAGCTCACCAGGGGCAGGCCGAACCGAGGGCTACACCTTC
NA,NA,TRBV5-4,14,TRBJ1-1,CASSLRGASTEAFF,TGTGCCAGCAGCCTGCGCGGGGCCTCCACTGAAGCTTTCTTT
NA,NA,TRBV18,13,TRBJ1-2,CASSPAGYYGYTF,TGTGCCAGCTCACCGGCGGGATACTATGGCTACACCTTC
NA,NA,TRBV30,13,TRBJ2-7,CACEVAGSYEQYF,TGTGCCTGTGAGGTGGCTGGCTCCTACGAGCAGTACTTC
NA,NA,TRBV7-9,16,TRBJ1-4,CASSSVAVEGFEKLFF,TGTGCCAGCAGCTCAGTTGCGGTGGAGGGGTTTGAAAAACTGTTTTTT
NA,NA,TRBV4-1,15,TRBJ1-4,CASSQFRGRDEKLFF,TGCGCCAGCAGCCAATTTAGGGGGAGAGATGAAAAACTGTTTTTT
few,NA,TRBV19,15,TRBJ2-2,CASSRRGRGPGELFF,TGTGCCAGTAGTAGAAGGGGGAGAGGCCCCGGGGAGCTGTTTTTT
NA,NA,TRBV5-1,17,TRBJ2-1,CASSLPHTSLGYNEQFF,TGCGCCAGCAGCTTGCCCCATACTAGCCTCGGGTACAATGAGCAGTTCTTC
NA,NA,TRBV11-2,15,TRBJ1-2,CASSLVPGRPSGYTF,TGTGCCAGCAGCTTAGTTCCAGGGCGGCCAAGCGGCTACACCTTC
NA,TRBD2,TRBV15,17,TRBJ2-4,CATSRDTGGGAKNIQYF,TGTGCCACCAGCAGAGATACGGGGGGAGGGGCAAAAAACATTCAGTACTTC
NA,NA,TRBV28,12,TRBJ1-2,CASIRSNYGYTF,TGTGCCAGCATCAGGTCTAACTATGGCTACACCTTC
NA,NA,TRBV5-6,13,TRBJ1-1,CASSSSYRTEAFF,TGTGCCAGCAGCTCCTCCTATCGGACTGAAGCTTTCTTT
NA,NA,TRBV7-6,15,TRBJ2-2,CASSPLPGHTGELFF,TGTGCCAGCAGCCCCCTGCCAGGGCACACCGGGGAGCTGTTTTTT
NA,NA,TRBV5-5,14,TRBJ1-2,CASSLSWEAYGYTF,TGTGCCAGCAGCTTGTCTTGGGAGGCCTATGGCTACACCTTC
NA,NA,TRBV27,16,TRBJ1-6,CASSLSQGFDNSPLHF,TGTGCCAGCAGTTTATCTCAGGGTTTTGACAATTCACCCCTCCACTTT
NA,TRBD1,TRBV5-1,16,TRBJ2-7,CASRPGTGSLAYEQYF,TGCGCCAGCAGGCCCGGGACAGGGTCCCTAGCCTACGAGCAGTACTTC
NA,NA,TRBV5-1,16,TRBJ1-6,CASSLARGSDNSPLHF,TGCGCCAGCAGCTTGGCCCGGGGTTCCGATAATTCACCCCTCCACTTT
NA,TRBD1,TRBV18,15,TRBJ1-4,CASSPDREGYEKLFF,TGTGCCAGCTCACCGGACAGGGAGGGCTATGAAAAACTGTTTTTT
few,TRBD1,TRBV29-1,12,TRBJ1-2,CSVGGQADGYTF,TGCAGCGTGGGAGGACAGGCGGATGGCTACACCTTC
NA,NA,TRBV15,14,TRBJ1-4,CATSRGSGAEKLFF,TGTGCCACCAGCAGAGGATCGGGTGCGGAAAAACTGTTTTTT
NA,NA,TRBV2,12,TRBJ2-7,CASNWQGYEQYF,TGTGCCAGCAATTGGCAGGGCTACGAGCAGTACTTC
NA,TRBD2,TRBV4-3,16,TRBJ2-1,CASSQDVVAGVREQFF,TGCGCCAGCAGCCAAGATGTGGTAGCGGGAGTGAGGGAGCAGTTCTTC
NA,TRBD2,TRBV6-6,13,TRBJ2-2,CATSAGSPGELFF,TGTGCCACCTCAGCGGGGAGCCCCGGGGAGCTGTTTTTT
NA,NA,TRBV18,13,TRBJ2-3,CASSLDKGDTQYF,TGTGCCAGCTCACTGGACAAGGGAGATACGCAGTATTTT
NA,NA,TRBV19,15,TRBJ1-2,CASIPDSGLNYGYTF,TGTGCCAGTATTCCGGACAGTGGGCTTAACTATGGCTACACCTTC
once,NA,TRBV30,14,TRBJ1-6,CAWSSRPRNSPLHF,TGTGCCTGGAGTTCTCGACCGCGGAATTCACCCCTCCACTTT
NA,TRBD2,TRBV30,14,TRBJ2-2,CAWRLAGNTGELFF,TGTGCCTGGAGGCTAGCGGGGAACACCGGGGAGCTGTTTTTT
NA,NA,TRBV6-5,15,TRBJ2-7,CASSYPQGGRYEQYF,TGTGCCAGCAGTTACCCTCAAGGGGGACGCTACGAGCAGTACTTC
NA,NA,TRBV27,13,TRBJ1-1,CASSLRGSTEAFF,TGTGCCAGCAGTTTACGAGGATCGACTGAAGCTTTCTTT
NA,TRBD2,TRBV7-2,19,TRBJ2-3,CASLPPGLAGGRGTDTQYF,TGTGCCAGCTTACCCCCCGGACTAGCGGGAGGGCGGGGCACAGATACGCAGTATTTT
NA,TRBD2,TRBV5-1,15,TRBJ2-7,CASSLALAGAYEQYF,TGCGCCAGCAGCTTGGCCCTAGCGGGGGCCTACGAGCAGTACTTC
NA,NA,TRBV14,14,TRBJ2-5,CASSQEAGLETQYF,TGTGCCAGCAGCCAAGAGGCTGGACTGGAGACCCAGTACTTC
once,TRBD2,TRBV15,16,TRBJ2-3,CATSREIAGGTDTQYF,TGTGCCACCAGCAGAGAGATAGCGGGAGGAACAGATACGCAGTATTTT
NA,NA,TRBV27,13,TRBJ1-2,CASGLQGSYGYTF,TGTGCCAGCGGGTTACAGGGCTCCTATGGCTACACCTTC